This T cell receptor beta chain was observed in a study of cytomegalovirus exposure and HLA in healthy donors. Overall study results and limits: V- and J-gene trimming of TCR beta was linked (in a later analysis) to a missense DCLRE1C variant.

In regard to this clone: The antigen remains undetermined.

The PCR employed 60 Vbeta primers together with 13 Jbeta primers. Sequencing used immunoSEQ multiplex PCR; TCRdb keeps in-frame clones, though not all of them. The table has 150,000 or so clones, around two thirds seen once. Trimming took off 4 bases at V and 3 bases at J, with 9 bases between the two ends. This CDR3 has 13 residues. Germline V gene lookup returns CDR1 SNHLY and CDR2 FYNNEI. This sequence joins TRBV2 and TRBJ2-5; weak D call: TRBD1 (5 bases). What was sequenced was PBMCs. This clonotype was obtained from a woman younger than 30 in good health and CMV-seronegative. CDR3 nucleotides: TGTGCCAGCAGTGGCGGCAGGGAAGAGACCCAGTACTTC. The encoded protein is CASSGGREETQYF.